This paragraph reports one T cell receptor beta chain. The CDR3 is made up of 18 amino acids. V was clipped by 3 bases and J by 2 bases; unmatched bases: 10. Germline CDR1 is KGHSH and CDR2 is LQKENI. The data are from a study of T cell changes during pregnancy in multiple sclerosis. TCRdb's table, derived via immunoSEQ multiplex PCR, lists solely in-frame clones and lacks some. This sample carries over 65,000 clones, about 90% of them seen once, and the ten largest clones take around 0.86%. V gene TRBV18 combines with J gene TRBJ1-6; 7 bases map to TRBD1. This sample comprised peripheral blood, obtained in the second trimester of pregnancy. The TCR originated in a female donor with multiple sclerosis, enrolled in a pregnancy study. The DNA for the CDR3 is TGTGCCAGCTCACCCTCTAGTCAGGGGGTAACCTATAATTCACCCCTCCACTTT. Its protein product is CASSPSSQGVTYNSPLHF.